This TCR beta chain was retrieved from a study of cytomegalovirus exposure and HLA in healthy donors. Turning to the study itself: An early data release held approximately 85 million unique TCRs from HLA-typed donors. Overall study findings and caveats: In presence/absence analyses, roughly uniform sequencing depth across donors was assumed. Productive status was seen about 87% or about 30% of the time for most TCR beta V segments in an earlier analysis. Upon later analysis, HLA-associated TCR beta chains proved more clonally expanded than other, equally common chains.

The PCR had 60 Vbeta and 13 Jbeta primers. The method was immunoSEQ multiplex PCR; TCRdb's version includes in-frame clones alone and lacks a portion of them. The top ten clones hold 9% to 10% of a sample with 90,000 to 150,000 clones, roughly 63% of them seen once. Concerning this clone itself: Its antigen is unidentified.

Trimming took off 3 bases at V and 1 base at J, with 9 bases between the two ends. Per the germline V gene, CDR1 is LNHDA and CDR2 is SQIVND (reference sequence). This CDR3 has 14 amino acids. This sequence joins TRBV19 and TRBJ1-1, with D tentatively TRBD1 (5 bases). The sample consisted of PBMCs. The source is a middle-aged man in good health and CMV-seropositive. The CDR3 region is CASSIGRANTEAFF. CDR3 in DNA: TGTGCCAGTAGTATTGGCAGGGCGAACACTGAAGCTTTCTTT.